The 32 T cell receptor beta chains reported below all come from one sample, sequenced in a study of shared clonotypes between healthy human individuals. Repertoires were generated with immunoSEQ multiplex PCR, while TCRdb's copy carries only in-frame clones and drops some. This sample has about 2.4 million clones, with more than 80% found just once. Sequencing was performed on naive CD4+ T cells sorted from blood. Specified subset: CD45RA+ positively selected. These receptors all stem from a young man in good health.

The count of this clone is one. J is TRBJ2-4 and V is TRBV25-1; D perhaps matches TRBD1 (5 bases). The CDR3 length is 16 residues. Germline assignment: CDR1 MGHDK and CDR2 SYGVNS. V lost 1 base and J lost 1, with 11 bases in between. The CDR3 sequence: CASSELWTSAKNIQYF. CDR3 nucleotides: TGTGCCAGCAGTGAATTATGGACATCTGCCAAAAACATTCAGTACTTC.

The V gene is TRBV10-1, the J gene TRBJ1-2; tentative D call: TRBD1 (6 bases). There are 13 residues in the CDR3. Looked up from germline, CDR1 is WNHNN and CDR2 is SYGVQD (reference sequence). Trimming pared 2 bases from V and 5 bases from J, leaving 9 bases between. CDR3 region: CASSETGIYGYTF. The CDR3 DNA is TGCGCCAGCAGTGAGACAGGGATTTATGGCTACACCTTC.

The sample holds one count of this clone. The same CDR3 is also encoded by other DNA sequences in this sample. The chain employs TRBV2 and TRBJ2-5; D possibly matches TRBD1 or TRBD2 (5 bases each). The V gene's germline CDR1 is SNHLY and CDR2 FYNNEI. The V end lost 7 bases, the J end lost 5 bases, and 8 bases lay between the germline ends. CDR3 length: 11 residues. The CDR3 region is CASKGEETQYF. CDR3 in DNA: TGTGCCAGCAAAGGGGAGGAGACCCAGTACTTC.

The chain couples TRBV5-6 to TRBJ2-7, with 8 bases aligning to TRBD2. The V segment lost 4 bases and the J segment 0 bases; nucleotides outside the gene matches: 3. The germline V gene encodes CDR1 SGHDT and CDR2 YYEEEE. The CDR3 spans 14 residues. The CDR3 protein is CASSRLATSYEQYF. CDR3 sequence (DNA): TGTGCCAGCAGCCGACTAGCGACCTCCTACGAGCAGTACTTC.

Only one count was recorded for this clone. The V call is TRBV5-5, the J call TRBJ2-7; a possible D gene is TRBD2 (6 bases). This CDR3 has 18 residues. V lost 4 bases and J 5 bases, leaving 28 bases between the germline ends. The germline V gene has CDR1 SGHKS and CDR2 YYEKEE (reference sequence). CDR3 protein: CASSPGVLVLAGRHEQYF. For the CDR3, the DNA is TGTGCCAGCAGCCCGGGAGTCTTGGTGCTGGCAGGGAGGCACGAGCAGTACTTC.

The chain joins TRBV7-2 to TRBJ2-5, with 10 bases matching TRBD2. The end of the DNA aligns better with TRBJ2-7, so the J call may be wrong. The CDR3 extends over 13 amino acids. In germline, CDR1 is SGHTA, CDR2 FQGNSA. CDR3 in DNA: TGTGCCAGCGGTAGCGGGAGGCCCTACGAGCAGTACTTC. This translates into CASGSGRPYEQYF.

This clone was observed a single time. Other DNA sequences within the sample encode an identical CDR3. This CDR3 is CASSSRPTGELFF. In DNA, the CDR3 is TGCGCCAGCAGCTCCAGGCCCACCGGGGAGCTGTTTTTT. The chain couples TRBV5-1 to TRBJ2-2; no firm D call. Trimming took off 3 bases at V and 4 bases at J, with 7 bases between the two ends. The CDR3 extends over 13 amino acids. Germline lookup yields CDR1 SGHRS and CDR2 YFSETQ.

This clone was seen only once. The gene calls are TRBV11-3 and TRBJ2-5; D remains ambiguous. Trimming left V 0 bases short and J 5 bases short, with 4 bases between. This CDR3 is 12 amino acids long. Germline CDR1 SGHNT, CDR2 YENEEA. DNA for the CDR3: TGTGCCAGCAGCTTAGATTCGGAGACCCAGTACTTC. Translating gives CASSLDSETQYF.

Note on this clone: Germline is not matched at one junction end, which may reflect a read error. The chain employs TRBV5-1 and TRBJ1-2; a weak D match, TRBD1 (6 bases). Germline V gene sequence: CDR1 SGHRS, CDR2 YFSETQ. The CDR3 is 12 amino acids. The CDR3 protein is CASSPNQQGPAF. As DNA, the CDR3 is TGCGCCAGCAGCCCGAACCAACAGGGACCAGCCTTC.

The chain couples TRBV2 to TRBJ2-1; TRBD1 matches at 7 bases. This CDR3 has 11 residues. CDR1 and CDR2 from the germline V gene are SNHLY and FYNNEI. Trimming cost V 5 bases and J 13 bases; bases outside gene matches: 5. The CDR3 reads CASSKGALQFF. CDR3 coding DNA: TGTGCCAGCAGTAAGGGGGCCCTCCAGTTCTTC. The entire variable domain, with the rest obtained from reference TRBV2 and TRBJ2-1, is as follows: EPEVTQTPSHQVTQMGQEVILRCVPISNHLYFYWYRQILGQKVEFLVSFYNNEISEKSEIFDDQFSVERPDGSNFTLKIRSTKLEDSAMYFCASSKGALQFFGPGTRLTVL.

Points on this clone: This same CDR3 is encoded by further DNA sequences in the sample. The chain uses TRBV2 and TRBJ1-2, with TRBD1 matching over 9 bases. The CDR3 extends over 12 amino acids. CDR1 is SNHLY and CDR2 is FYNNEI in the germline V gene. V was clipped by 7 bases and J by 8 bases; unmatched bases: 5. The CDR3 nucleotides are TGTGCCAGCACAAGACAGGGGGGCGGCTACACCTTC. Its translation is CASTRQGGGYTF.

This clone was seen a handful of times. The chain joins TRBV4-1 to TRBJ1-5; D remains ambiguous. Trimming shortened V by 0 bases and J by 6 bases, and 6 bases separated the two germline ends. Germline V gene lookup returns CDR1 MGHRA and CDR2 YSYEKL. There are 13 residues in the CDR3. In DNA form, the CDR3 reads TGCGCCAGCAGCCAAGAACAGACTCAGCCCCAGCATTTT. Residues: CASSQEQTQPQHF.

To note about this clone: The sample has other DNA sequences that encode this CDR3 too. The DNA of the CDR3 is TGCGCCAGCAGCCAACTAGCGGGAGGCCAAGAGACCCAGTACTTC. Its protein is CASSQLAGGQETQYF. This chain joins TRBV4-1 and TRBJ2-5; 11 nucleotides agree with TRBD2. Germline V gene sequence: CDR1 MGHRA, CDR2 YSYEKL. Trimming at V came to 2 bases and at J to 1 base, leaving 0 bases not matched to a gene. The CDR3 has 15 amino acids.

V and J are TRBV30 and TRBJ2-2; 10 bases are a match to TRBD2. The V gene end was trimmed by 3 bases and the J gene end by 2 bases; junction bases not matched to a gene: 18. The germline V gene has CDR1 GTSNPN and CDR2 SVGIG (reference sequence). The CDR3 length is 20 residues. This chain's CDR3 is CAWSDTPSSGRAINTGELFF. The CDR3, as DNA: TGTGCCTGGAGCGACACCCCCTCCAGCGGGAGGGCCATAAACACCGGGGAGCTGTTTTTT.

This clone was counted once. The rearrangement joins TRBV6-1 to TRBJ2-7; D is unresolved. Germline V gene lookup returns CDR1 MNHNS and CDR2 SASEGT. CDR3 length: 14 amino acids. The V gene lost 3 bases and the J gene lost 4 bases, with 13 bases spanning the gap. CDR3 DNA: TGTGCCAGCAGTGAGGTGAACCTGCCTTACGAGCAGTACTTC. Encoded protein: CASSEVNLPYEQYF.

This clone was recorded only once. The J gene is TRBJ1-1, the V gene TRBV2; 9 nucleotides agree with TRBD1. The germline CDR1 and CDR2 sequences are SNHLY and FYNNEI. The V segment lost 6 bases and the J segment 12 bases; nucleotides outside the gene matches: 14. The CDR3 contains 14 residues. CDR3 in amino acids: CASRGRTGGAESFF. The DNA of the CDR3 is TGTGCCAGCAGAGGACGAACAGGGGGCGCGGAGTCTTTCTTT.

The V call is TRBV27, the J call TRBJ2-7; maybe TRBD1 (6 bases). The ends were cut back, 6 bases at V and 6 bases at J, with 15 bases in the middle. Germline lookup yields CDR1 MNHEY and CDR2 SMNVEV (reference sequence). The CDR3 spans 13 residues. In DNA form, the CDR3 reads TGTGCCAGCAGATCAAGTGGCAGGGGCGAGCAGTACTTC. Translating it yields CASRSSGRGEQYF.

The chain uses TRBV7-6 and TRBJ1-2; 7 bases map to TRBD1. V lost 0 bases and J lost 8; bases outside the gene matches: 9. In germline, CDR1 is SGHVS, CDR2 FNYEAQ. CDR3 length equals 15 residues. CDR3: CASSLATGALSGYTF. The CDR3 DNA follows: TGTGCCAGCAGCTTAGCAACAGGGGCCCTCTCGGGCTACACCTTC.

The V call is TRBV5-6, the J call TRBJ2-3; D gene uncertain. Germline CDR1 and CDR2: SGHDT and YYEEEE. The length of the CDR3 is 17 residues. V lost 0 bases, J lost 3 bases, and 17 bases lay in between. The CDR3 sequence: CASSLDWATPGTDTQYF. The CDR3 nucleotides are TGTGCCAGCAGCTTGGACTGGGCAACGCCCGGGACAGATACGCAGTATTTT.

The V call is TRBV15, the J call TRBJ2-7; D not resolved. V lost 0 bases, J lost 5 bases, and 17 bases lay in between. The germline gives CDR1 LNHNV, CDR2 YYDKDF (reference sequence). The CDR3 covers 16 residues. CDR3 region: CATSRDGIGSNNEQYF. The CDR3 region has the DNA TGTGCCACCAGCAGAGATGGCATAGGATCCAACAACGAGCAGTACTTC. The entire variable domain, with the rest obtained from reference TRBV15 and TRBJ2-7, is as follows: DAMVIQNPRYQVTQFGKPVTLSCSQTLNHNVMYWYQQKSSQAPKLLFHYYDKDFNNEADTPDNFQSRRPNTSFCFLDIRSPGLGDTAMYLCATSRDGIGSNNEQYFGPGTRLTVT.

V usage is TRBV15 and J usage is TRBJ2-7, with unresolved D. Between the trimmed V and J ends, which lost 1 base and 4 bases, there was a span of 11 bases. This CDR3 contains 14 residues. Germline CDR1 is LNHNV and CDR2 is YYDKDF (reference sequence). CDR3 sequence (DNA): TGTGCCACCAGCAGAGGTTTAGTGGGGTACGAGCAGTACTTC. Translation: CATSRGLVGYEQYF.

The V call is TRBV6-4, the J call TRBJ1-1; possibly TRBD1 for D (6 bases). This CDR3 region has 16 residues. Trimming stripped 6 bases from V and 0 bases from J, with 17 bases between. Germline-derived CDR1 and CDR2 are MRHNA and SNTAGT. CDR3 in DNA: TGTGCCAGCAGCCCGGAATCTGGGGGCATGAACACTGAAGCTTTCTTT. Residues: CASSPESGGMNTEAFF.

The chain couples TRBV6-1 to TRBJ1-5, with unresolved D. Germline V CDR1 and CDR2: MNHNS, SASEGT. The ends were cut back, 2 bases at V and 2 bases at J, with 7 bases in the middle. CDR3 length: 14 residues. The CDR3 loop is CASSEMHGNQPQHF. CDR3 sequence (DNA): TGTGCCAGCAGTGAAATGCACGGCAATCAGCCCCAGCATTTT.

This clone was observed once. The chain combines TRBV18 with TRBJ2-3, with a weak D call TRBD2 (6 bases). The V and J ends lost 6 bases and 5 bases respectively, with 15 bases between them. This CDR3 comprises 14 residues. Germline V CDR1 and CDR2: KGHSH, LQKENI. In DNA, the CDR3 is TGTGCCAGCTCCGGGGGAAGTTCCAAAGATACGCAGTATTTT. This translates into CASSGGSSKDTQYF.

V is TRBV7-6 and J is TRBJ1-3, with 8 nucleotides matching TRBD1. With 3 bases clipped from V and 4 bases from J, the junction kept 2 bases outside the gene matches. Germline V gene sequence: CDR1 SGHVS, CDR2 FNYEAQ. The CDR3 sequence is 14 residues long. The CDR3 region has the DNA TGTGCCAGCAGCTTGACAGGGGTCGGAAACACCATATATTTT. Its translation is CASSLTGVGNTIYF.

The chain combines TRBV28 with TRBJ1-5; D unresolved. The CDR3 loop spans 13 amino acids. CDR1 is MDHEN and CDR2 is SYDVKM in the germline V gene. V was trimmed by 6 bases and J by 3 bases, leaving 9 bases between them. The CDR3 DNA is TGTGCCAGCAGCGGCAGGACCAATCAGCCCCAGCATTTT. This encodes CASSGRTNQPQHF.

This sequence joins TRBV14 and TRBJ2-3; 16 bases align to TRBD2. The CDR3 has 20 amino acids. The trim removed 5 bases at V and 1 base at J, leaving 12 bases unmatched. Germline-derived CDR1 and CDR2 are SGHDN and FVKESK. The CDR3 DNA reads TGTGCCAGCAGCTCATTCCCGGGACTAGCGGGAGGGGTTCGCACAGATACGCAGTATTTT. This codes for CASSSFPGLAGGVRTDTQYF.

The chain joins TRBV5-1 to TRBJ2-5; weak D call: TRBD2 (6 bases). Trimming left V 5 bases short and J 2 bases short, with 25 bases between. Per germline, CDR1 SGHRS and CDR2 YFSETQ. There are 18 residues in the CDR3. In DNA form, the CDR3 reads TGCGCCAGCAGTCTTGTCGGGGGACCTACACCCTTTCAAGAGACCCAGTACTTC. Translation: CASSLVGGPTPFQETQYF. Combining the CDR3 with reference TRBV5-1 and TRBJ2-5 gives the whole variable domain KAGVTQTPRYLIKTRGQQVTLSCSPISGHRSVSWYQQTPGQGLQFLFEYFSETQRNKGNFPGRFSGRQFSNSRSEMNVSTLELGDSALYLCASSLVGGPTPFQETQYFGPGTRLLVL.

This clone has a single count. This chain connects TRBV19 to TRBJ1-2; TRBD1 is a possible D gene (5 bases). The germline V gene encodes CDR1 LNHDA and CDR2 SQIVND (reference sequence). The CDR3 consists of 16 residues. The V and J ends lost 2 bases and 2 bases respectively, with 15 bases between them. DNA of the CDR3: TGTGCCAGTAGTATAATGGGAGGGACTCTAAACTATGGCTACACCTTC. Protein: CASSIMGGTLNYGYTF.

The chain recombines TRBV7-2 with TRBJ2-2; 10 nucleotides agree with TRBD1. The V gene's germline CDR1 is SGHTA and CDR2 FQGNSA. Losses at the gene ends were 5 bases for V and 6 bases for J; bases not matched to a gene: 6. This CDR3 contains 15 residues. CDR3 in amino acids: CASSKGTGDSGELFF. The CDR3 DNA is TGTGCCAGCAGCAAAGGGACAGGGGATTCCGGGGAGCTGTTTTTT.

This clone was found once. The rearrangement links TRBV13 to TRBJ2-3; D is tentatively TRBD1 or TRBD2 (5 bases each). The V end lost 5 bases, the J end lost 3 bases, and 18 bases lay between the germline ends. There are 16 residues in the CDR3. CDR1 is PRHDT and CDR2 is FYEKMQ in the germline V gene (reference sequence). CDR3 nucleotides: TGTGCCAGCAGCCTAAAGAGGGGTGAGGTTACAGATACGCAGTATTTT. Translation: CASSLKRGEVTDTQYF.

This clone was seen a single time. The gene calls are TRBV5-1 and TRBJ2-3; no clear D gene. With 4 bases removed from V and 2 bases from J, the gap between germline ends came to 11 bases. The CDR3 length is 14 residues. Germline loops: CDR1 SGHRS, CDR2 YFSETQ. CDR3 sequence (DNA): TGCGCCAGCAGCCCAAGGACCTACACAGATACGCAGTATTTT. Its protein is CASSPRTYTDTQYF.